The text below deals with one T cell receptor (beta chain). Its target is unknown. This entry comes from a study of CXCR3-negative and CXCR3-positive naive CD8 T cells. Study-level findings and limits: Researchers reported similar TRBV-TRBJ usage in naive CXCR3-negative and CXCR3-positive cells, though memory differed.

This CDR3 comprises 16 residues. Investigators sorted each CD8+ T cell subset in triplicate, taking some 300,000 cells each time. The authors made the TRB cDNA libraries by 5' RACE using UMI labels. TCRdb reprocessed the 5' RACE reads and stores each CDR3 protein as one record, lacking DNA. This table lists about 120,000 distinct CDR3 sequences. The sample consisted of naive CXCR3- CD8+ T cells from blood. The subset here: CD45RO-CCR7+CD27+CD95- naive CD8+ T cells lacking CXCR3 (TNR3-). The chain uses TRBV12-3 or TRBV12-4 and TRBJ2-1; TCRdb gives TRBD2 as the D gene, but with no DNA this cannot be confirmed. This sequence originates from a human donor in good health. Some clones in this sample may be carry-over from other donors' samples. The chain's CDR3 is CASSGLADHSYNEQFF.